This entry is about one TCR beta chain. No antigen is known for it. Sequence at one end of the junction differs from germline and may be a read error. The data originate from a study of tumor-infiltrating lymphocytes in glioblastoma multiforme. General study points: Unequal TCR RNA per T cell might skew measured clone sizes. The TCR and somatic mutation analysis included just one glioblastoma patient.

The CDR3 sequence is 14 residues long. Germline V gives CDR1 PRHDT, CDR2 FYEKMQ (reference sequence). TCRB libraries came from RNA via three nested multiplex PCR rounds. A single record per CDR3 protein comes from TCRdb applying MiXCR to the multiplex PCR reads. In the table there are some 10,000 distinct CDR3 sequences, 66% of which are singletons. The sample consisted of brain tumor tissue. This rearrangement joins TRBV13 to TRBJ2-7; no definite D call. The origin of this receptor is a male donor with glioblastoma. The CDR3: CASSLGPSSCEHYF. The CDR3 DNA follows: TGTGCCAGCAGCTTGGGTCCCAGTAGCTGCGAGCATTACTTC.